A single sample gave rise to the 23 T cell receptor beta chains below, sequenced in a study of OX40 agonist ivuxolimab in advanced cancers. Clones were read by immunoSEQ multiplex PCR, and TCRdb kept only the in-frame ones, dropping some. Of approximately 90,000 clones in the sample, approximately 89% were seen once. The sample consisted of CD4+ or CD8+ T cells sorted from blood, taken in a trial of the OX40 agonist ivuxolimab. The receptor set was obtained from an adult with an advanced solid tumor such as melanoma, head and neck, liver or kidney cancer.

The V gene is TRBV7-2, the J gene TRBJ2-1; no clear D. CDR3 length: 13 residues. The ends were cut back, 3 bases at V and 4 bases at J, with 7 bases in the middle. Looked up from germline, CDR1 is SGHTA and CDR2 is FQGNSA. The CDR3 region is CASSFYQYNEQFF. Here the CDR3 DNA reads TGTGCCAGCAGCTTCTACCAGTACAATGAGCAGTTCTTC.

CDR3: CASSVVLASGELFF. The CDR3 DNA reads as TGTGCCAGCAGCGTAGTACTAGCTAGCGGGGAGCTGTTTTTT. This sequence joins TRBV9 and TRBJ2-2; a possible D gene is TRBD2 (6 bases). This CDR3 spans 14 amino acids. Germline CDR1 reads SGDLS; CDR2 reads YYNGEE. Trimming shortened V by 0 bases and J by 7 bases, and 10 bases separated the two germline ends.

V and J are TRBV11-3 and TRBJ2-4, with 11 bases fitting TRBD1. The CDR3 sequence is 15 residues long. Germline CDR1 and CDR2: SGHNT and YENEEA. With 5 bases clipped from V and 9 bases from J, the junction kept 9 bases outside the gene matches. The CDR3 loop is CASSATGTGGFIQYF. Written as DNA, the CDR3 is TGTGCCAGCAGCGCCACCGGGACAGGGGGTTTCATTCAGTACTTC.

The rearrangement joins TRBV9 to TRBJ1-2, with TRBD1 matching 9 bases. The CDR3 is 16 amino acids. Germline-derived CDR1 and CDR2 are SGDLS and YYNGEE. V gave up 4 bases and J gave up 7 bases; unmatched junction bases: 14. The chain's CDR3 is CASSPRRDRASGGYTF. The CDR3 DNA sequence: TGTGCCAGCAGCCCACGCCGGGACAGGGCTTCCGGTGGCTACACCTTC.

This chain links TRBV6-1 with TRBJ1-1, with unresolved D. CDR1 is MNHNS and CDR2 is SASEGT in the germline V gene. Trimming left V 6 bases short and J 2 bases short, with 13 bases between. CDR3 length: 14 residues. This chain's CDR3 is CASSLDLINTEAFF. In DNA, the CDR3 is TGTGCCAGCAGCCTAGACCTAATCAACACTGAAGCTTTCTTT.

The chain couples TRBV7-3 to TRBJ2-1; 7 bases match TRBD2. Per germline, CDR1 SGHTA and CDR2 FQGTGA. CDR3 length: 17 residues. Germline trimming cut 5 bases from V and 6 bases from J; bases unmatched to any gene: 16. The CDR3 DNA is TGTGCCAGCAGCCCCCTTTTGGGCGGGGGAAAGGGCAATGAGCAGTTCTTC. It encodes CASSPLLGGGKGNEQFF.

V is TRBV4-3 and J is TRBJ2-2, with 7 bases that match TRBD1. After removal of 0 bases from V and 6 bases from J, the junction contained 4 bases not matched to a gene. CDR3 size: 15 residues. Germline CDR1 is LGHNA and CDR2 is YSLEER. CDR3 residues: CASSQDRGFSGELFF. The CDR3 DNA reads TGCGCCAGCAGCCAAGACAGGGGGTTTTCCGGGGAGCTGTTTTTT.

The chain uses TRBV9 and TRBJ2-3, with a possible D match to TRBD1 (5 bases). The CDR3 runs to 14 residues. CDR1 and CDR2 from the germline V gene are SGDLS and YYNGEE. The germline V and J ends were trimmed by 7 bases and 4 bases, with 16 bases remaining between them. This chain's CDR3 is CASGLGEGSDTQYF. The CDR3 DNA follows: TGTGCCAGCGGTTTAGGGGAAGGTTCAGATACGCAGTATTTT. Based on the CDR3 plus reference TRBV9 and TRBJ2-3, the full variable domain is DSGVTQTPKHLITATGQRVTLRCSPRSGDLSVYWYQQSLDQGLQFLIQYYNGEERAKGNILERFSAQQFPDLHSELNLSSLELGDSALYFCASGLGEGSDTQYFGPGTRLTVL.

The CDR3 region is CASSLSGGGSTDTQYF. CDR3 bases: TGTGCCAGCAGCTTATCGGGTGGCGGTAGCACAGATACGCAGTATTTT. This chain uses TRBV7-6 with TRBJ2-3, with D unclear. The V gene lost 2 bases and the J gene lost 0 bases, with 12 bases spanning the gap. Germline assignment: CDR1 SGHVS and CDR2 FNYEAQ. The CDR3 covers 16 residues.

Details on this clone: Distinct nucleotide sequences in the sample also encode this CDR3. J is TRBJ2-6 and V is TRBV19; D unclear. V dropped 3 bases and J dropped 5 bases, with 5 bases sitting between them. Germline lookup yields CDR1 LNHDA and CDR2 SQIVND (reference sequence). This CDR3 contains 13 residues. The CDR3 loop is CASSMGRANVLTF. The CDR3 nucleotides read TGTGCCAGTAGTATGGGTAGGGCCAACGTCCTGACTTTC.

The rearrangement links TRBV7-3 to TRBJ2-7, with 7 bases matching TRBD1. CDR1 and CDR2 (germline): SGHTA, FQGTGA. The CDR3 spans 14 residues. Unmatched junction bases numbered 4, after V lost 5 bases and J lost 0 bases. The CDR3 loop is CASSADRSSYEQYF. CDR3 in DNA: TGTGCCAGCAGCGCGGACAGGAGCTCCTACGAGCAGTACTTC.

The chain links TRBV4-2 to TRBJ1-5, with a weak D call TRBD1 (5 bases). The CDR3 has 15 amino acids. The V gene's germline CDR1 is LGHNA and CDR2 YNFKEQ. V shed 0 bases and J shed 1 base, with 7 bases lying between them. As DNA, the CDR3 is TGTGCCAGCAGCCAAGATGGGGGGAGCAATCAGCCCCAGCATTTT. It yields the protein CASSQDGGSNQPQHF.

The chain couples TRBV5-4 to TRBJ2-3, with a weak D call TRBD2 (6 bases). The V end lost 5 bases, the J end lost 2 bases, and 15 bases lay between the germline ends. The CDR3 spans 15 residues. Germline CDR1 is SGHNT and CDR2 is YYREEE (reference sequence). The CDR3 loop is CASSSGAHSTDTQYF. The CDR3 bases are TGTGCCAGCAGTAGCGGAGCACACTCCACAGATACGCAGTATTTT.

This clone was detected only once. The genes are TRBV9 and TRBJ1-4; D may be TRBD1 (5 bases). The CDR3 runs to 15 residues. Germline V gene sequence: CDR1 SGDLS, CDR2 YYNGEE. Trimming removed 4 bases at V and 4 bases at J, with 14 bases between. The CDR3 nucleotides read TGTGCCAGCAGCCCTAAGGACACATTTAATGAAAAACTGTTTTTT. It encodes CASSPKDTFNEKLFF.

This chain links TRBV6-5 with TRBJ2-7; 7 positions match TRBD1. The CDR3 has 13 amino acids. Germline CDR1 and CDR2: MNHEY and SVGAGI. Trimming removed 2 bases from V and 4 bases from J; junction bases left unmatched: 2. The CDR3, as DNA: TGTGCCAGCAGTTACGGGACAGAATACGAGCAGTACTTC. Residues: CASSYGTEYEQYF.

The rearrangement links TRBV5-1 to TRBJ1-1; D gene ambiguous. CDR1 is SGHRS, CDR2 YFSETQ, per germline. The CDR3 extends over 15 amino acids. Between the trimmed V and J ends, which lost 0 bases and 4 bases, there was a span of 13 bases. CDR3 amino acids: CASSLERNRGTEAFF. The CDR3 DNA reads as TGCGCCAGCAGCTTGGAGCGAAACCGGGGCACTGAAGCTTTCTTT.

This clone came up once. J is TRBJ1-2 and V is TRBV30; 9 nucleotides line up with TRBD1. Germline CDR1 reads GTSNPN; CDR2 reads SVGIG (reference sequence). CDR3 length: 15 amino acids. V shed 1 base, J shed 5 bases, and the junction held 8 bases outside the gene matches. As DNA, the CDR3 is TGTGCCTGGAGTGCACCGGGACAGGGTTCATATGGCTACACCTTC. Translation gives CAWSAPGQGSYGYTF. Combining the CDR3 with reference TRBV30 and TRBJ1-2 gives the whole variable domain SQTIHQWPATLVQPVGSPLSLECTVEGTSNPNLYWYRQAAGRGLQLLFYSVGIGQISSEVPQNLSASRPQDRQFILSSKKLLLSDSGFYLCAWSAPGQGSYGYTFGSGTRLTVV.

The gene calls are TRBV27 and TRBJ1-1, with 8 bases matching TRBD1. The CDR3 is 13 amino acids. With 4 bases clipped from V and 4 bases from J, the junction kept 2 bases outside the gene matches. Germline loops: CDR1 MNHEY, CDR2 SMNVEV (reference sequence). Here the CDR3 reads CASSSTGGTEAFF. CDR3 coding DNA: TGTGCCAGCAGTTCTACAGGGGGCACTGAAGCTTTCTTT.

The chain uses TRBV10-2 and TRBJ2-1; the D is unclear. Germline lookup yields CDR1 WSHSY and CDR2 SAAADI. The CDR3 is made up of 15 amino acids. V lost 4 bases and J 1 base, leaving 11 bases between the germline ends. The DNA for the CDR3 is TGCGCCAGCAGTGTTGGCGGCAGGTCCTACAATGAGCAGTTCTTC. It specifies CASSVGGRSYNEQFF.

This sequence joins TRBV29-1 and TRBJ1-3; possible D gene TRBD1, 5 bases. The CDR3 contains 13 residues. CDR1 is SQVTM, CDR2 ANQGSEA, per germline. V gave up 6 bases and J gave up 3 bases, with 12 bases separating them. This chain's CDR3 is CSVDGGGGNTIYF. The CDR3 region has the DNA TGCAGCGTGGATGGGGGTGGTGGAAACACCATATATTTT.

The table lists this clone with a count of one. V gene TRBV5-5 combines with J gene TRBJ2-2, with 11 bases aligning to TRBD2. J lost 0 bases, V lost 7 bases, and 5 bases had no gene match. Germline V gives CDR1 SGHKS, CDR2 YYEKEE (reference sequence). This CDR3 has 16 residues. CDR3 nucleotides: TGTGCCAGCCGATTGGGACTAGCGGCGAACACCGGGGAGCTGTTTTTT. Its translation: CASRLGLAANTGELFF.

V is TRBV4-1 and J is TRBJ2-1; 15 nucleotides line up with TRBD2. The germline V gene encodes CDR1 MGHRA and CDR2 YSYEKL. V lost 3 bases, J lost 6 bases, and 0 bases stayed unmatched. The CDR3 has 15 amino acids. CDR3 coding DNA: TGCGCCAGCAGCCAGGGACTAGCGGGAGGCAATGAGCAGTTCTTC. It translates to CASSQGLAGGNEQFF.

The V call is TRBV6-6, the J call TRBJ1-5; no reliable D call. CDR1 is MNHNY, CDR2 SVGAGI, per germline (reference sequence). The CDR3 covers 12 residues. Trimming cost V 2 bases and J 7 bases, with 6 bases left between them. CDR3 nucleotides: TGTGCCAGCAGTTACGAGGAGCAGCCCCAGCATTTT. It encodes CASSYEEQPQHF.